This entry is about one TCR beta chain. Its antigen is still unknown. CDR1 and CDR2 (germline): SGDLS, YYNGEE. Trimming took 4 bases from V and 0 from J; bases not matched to a gene: 9. The CDR3 length is 17 residues. This sample was taken from a study of T cells in Graves' hyperthyroidism and ophthalmopathy. Study-wide results and limits: Clonotypes that were expanded in thyroid above 0.001 mostly appeared in blood too.

Amplification targeted TCR beta CDR3 regions from RNA transcripts. With the HTBI primer set, the TCR CDR3 went through a first round of RT-PCR. MiXCR, applied by TCRdb to the multiplex PCR reads, yields one record per CDR3 protein. Altogether roughly 660,000 distinct CDR3 sequences are present, roughly 17% being singletons, with the ten largest covering around a sixth. Each diagnosis was grounded in clinical symptoms, serum thyroxine and TRAb, thyroid ultrasound, and orbital computed tomography. Input material: blood. The V gene is TRBV9, the J gene TRBJ1-3; 8 bases match TRBD1. The source is a man aged 50 to 60 with Graves' hyperthyroidism. This CDR3 is CASSPRDRRSSGNTIYF. CDR3 sequence (DNA): TGTGCCAGCAGCCCACGGGACAGGCGCTCCTCTGGAAACACCATATATTTT.